This T cell receptor (beta chain) stems from a study of blood T cell repertoires in COVID-19. About the study: Acute and convalescent COVID-19 specimens originated in the United States, Italy and Spain. T cells, B-cell-depleted T cells, or PBMCs provided the cDNA or gDNA that served as material.

Methods used by the authors: Nucleated cell counts were estimated from reference gene primer amplification. Sequenced by immunoSEQ multiplex PCR; TCRdb stores in-frame clones only, minus some. That table is the source of V, J and clone size, and D and trimming were worked out from the DNA. The repertoire holds 190,000 or so clones, with around four fifths as singletons. Germline V gene lookup returns CDR1 LGHNA and CDR2 YSLEER. The CDR3 has 11 amino acids. V was trimmed by 8 bases and J by 4 bases, leaving 6 bases between them. Seattle patients were enrolled while actively infected and followed longitudinally.

The chain uses TRBV4-3 and TRBJ1-5; no definite D call. The sequencing sample was made of peripheral blood. The origin of this receptor is a man aged 55 to 70 with COVID-19, enrolled during active disease. CDR3 loop: CASPENQPQHF. The CDR3 DNA sequence: TGCGCCAGCCCTGAGAATCAGCCCCAGCATTTT.